This TCR beta chain was recorded in a study of T cells in localized non-small cell lung cancer. Findings and limits, study-wide: Multi-region tumor sequencing was not done, so intratumor heterogeneity could not be excluded.

This CDR3 is built from 12 residues. V lost 4 bases to trimming and J lost 8 bases; unmatched junction nucleotides: 3. The germline V gene encodes CDR1 LNHDA and CDR2 SQIVND (reference sequence). Sequencing was performed with immunoSEQ multiplex PCR; in TCRdb, only in-frame clones are kept and a portion is missing. The repertoire consists of more than 15,000 clones, with approximately 91% occurring once and the leading ten covering under 35%. As concerns this clone: The antigen is unknown.

The receptor's source is a female donor older than 55 with stage III squamous cell lung carcinoma. This material consisted of peripheral blood, taken before any cancer treatment. The chain is built from TRBV19 and TRBJ1-2; the match to TRBD1 covers 8 bases. This chain's CDR3 is CASSTGQGGYTF. The CDR3 DNA is TGTGCCAGTAGTACTGGACAGGGCGGCTACACCTTC.